The present T cell receptor (beta chain) was sequenced within a study of radiation and T cells in renal cell carcinoma (dated by TCRdb to about 2020). In the study overall: The samples were obtained from a clinical trial, where primary renal cell carcinomas were treated with 15 Gy stereotactic body radiation therapy and then removed by nephrectomy 4 weeks afterward. In total, 53 samples, comprising roughly 25 tumors and some 27 peripheral blood samples, were subjected to TCR beta sequencing. In the approximately 53 samples combined, roughly 4.4 million unique CDR3 nucleotide sequences were found, encoding roughly 2,500,000 unique CDR3 amino acid sequences.

TCR beta libraries were generated from genomic DNA with the immunoSEQ kit, following the manufacturer's recommendations. For library preparation, a first multiplex PCR was performed with proprietary primers, followed by a second PCR in which unique barcodes were added, and bead cleanups were performed after each round. A positive control reaction and a negative control reaction, both provided in the kit, were run with every batch of samples. The final libraries were assessed on an Agilent 4200 TapeStation D1000 ScreenTape, pooled by volume, and quantified by qPCR. Sequencing ran on an Illumina NextSeq500 with a MidOutput 150-cycle cartridge, using 156 Read1 and 15 Index1 cycles with kit custom primers. The pooled library was loaded at around 0.93 pM with about 20% PhiX control spiked in. In the authors' own workflow: Vendor-processed data were analyzed in R, and a clonotype was defined as all T cells sharing the same CDR3 nucleotide sequence. For clone abundance analyses, frequencies were normalized to the 10,000 most abundant clones per sample. Public T cell clones, which averaged fewer than five per sample, were removed prior to analysis. Tumor-enriched and baseline blood-enriched clonotypes were defined by at least a 32-fold difference in abundance between compartments. A beta-binomial differential abundance model was applied to find clonotypes that expanded or contracted between blood time points. Tumor-blood repertoire similarity was measured with the Baroni-Urbani and Buser coefficient, and group comparisons used two-tailed Wilcoxon tests in R. In TCRdb, the immuneACCESS table is reduced to in-frame sequences with V and J assigned. These tables do not hold every clone; where another copy was compared, an unresolved V gene accounts for under half, and the others remain unexplained. Clonal size and the V and J genes are those of that table, whereas D and trimming came from the DNA. The sample table contains some 120,000 clones; only one count was recorded for 65% to 85% of them. The ten largest clonotypes hold 4.5% to 7% of the sample.

Study-wide findings and limitations: Changes in the blood repertoire were not tracked past 4 weeks after treatment. Because no pretreatment tumor biopsies were available, whether clonotypes were present in the tumor at baseline could not be determined. In blood, the top tumor clonotypes increased from baseline to 2 weeks after radiation and then shrank by 4 weeks, which suggests a temporary expansion of tumor-resident clones. The single-armed trial design could not address effects of radiation dose or scheduling on the TCR repertoire.

Reading the label with the study, this specimen's time point is: blood 2 weeks post-SBRT. The treatment or condition label corresponds to: 15 Gy SBRT to primary tumor, nephrectomy 4 weeks later. To follow tumor-enriched clonotypes, serial peripheral blood was collected from radiation-treated patients at baseline and at 2 weeks and 4 weeks after SBRT. Every patient's renal cell carcinoma showed clear cell pathology. The QIAamp DNA Blood Mini Kit (Qiagen) was used to prepare genomic DNA for TCR sequencing. Only samples passing all quality control checks were included in the analyses. As to this clone: The antigen it recognizes is unknown. The sample holds no much larger clone one base away, and base qualities are not on file.

The CDR3, cysteine through phenylalanine, is 15 amino acids long. Kept here is only the CDR3 DNA, which spans 45 bases and is read in frame from base 1. Cut back by 3 bases and 0 bases, the V and J ends lie 12 bases apart. Based on the germline V gene (reference sequence), the CDR1 and CDR2 sequences are SGHNT and YYREEE. The chain employs TRBV5-4 and TRBJ2-5, and perhaps TRBD1 as D gene, on 6 matching bases. Sequenced here: blood, sampled from a patient whose treatment included radiotherapy and nephrectomy. This clonotype originated in a man in his forties or fifties with renal cell carcinoma. For the CDR3, the sequence is CASSSKTGHQETQYF. In nucleotides, the sequence is TGTGCCAGCAGCTCGAAAACAGGGCACCAAGAGACCCAGTACTTC. With the portions outside the CDR3 filled from the reference TRBV5-4 and TRBJ2-5 genes, the complete variable region becomes ETGVTQSPTHLIKTRGQQVTLRCSSQSGHNTVSWYQQALGQGPQFIFQYYREEENGRGNFPPRFSGLQFPNYSSELNVNALELDDSALYLCASSSKTGHQETQYFGPGTRLLVL.